Listed below are T cell receptor beta chains from one sample, sequenced in a study of shared clonotypes between healthy human individuals. Here immunoSEQ multiplex PCR was the method, and the copy in TCRdb shows in-frame clones only, minus some. The sample lists about 980,000 clones, roughly 72% seen once, with around 1.4% in the top ten. The sequencing sample was made of memory CD4+ T cells sorted from blood. Receptor source: a man aged 18-30 years in good health. CDR3s include the opening cysteine and the closing phenylalanine or tryptophan. The D gene is left open where the match is weak. Rows may omit the clone size; those that give it use once, few, many or a size class.

v_call: TRBV5-6
clone_size: .
j_call: TRBJ1-1
d_call: .
cdr3_aa: CASSQPTGPNTEAFF
cdr3_nt: TGTGCCAGCAGCCAACCTACAGGGCCGAACACTGAAGCTTTCTTT

v_call: TRBV6-6
clone_size: .
j_call: TRBJ2-1
d_call: .
cdr3_aa: CASSYSDSLAGLQFF
cdr3_nt: TGTGCCAGCAGTTACTCGGACTCCCTCGCCGGGCTGCAGTTCTTC

v_call: TRBV5-1
clone_size: .
j_call: TRBJ1-2
d_call: .
cdr3_aa: CASSLETEVTLGYTF
cdr3_nt: TGCGCCAGCAGCCTCGAAACAGAAGTAACCCTTGGCTACACCTTC

v_call: TRBV27
clone_size: .
j_call: TRBJ2-3
d_call: .
cdr3_aa: CASSSQVGPDTQYF
cdr3_nt: TGTGCCAGCAGTTCCCAGGTGGGGCCAGATACGCAGTATTTT

v_call: TRBV28
clone_size: .
j_call: TRBJ1-5
d_call: .
cdr3_aa: CASSFSGYSNQPQHF
cdr3_nt: TGTGCCAGCAGCTTTTCGGGGTATAGCAATCAGCCCCAGCATTTT

v_call: TRBV5-1
clone_size: .
j_call: TRBJ2-5
d_call: .
cdr3_aa: CASSLGQKKETQYF
cdr3_nt: TGCGCCAGCAGCTTGGGACAGAAGAAAGAGACCCAGTACTTC

v_call: TRBV18
clone_size: .
j_call: TRBJ2-3
d_call: TRBD2
cdr3_aa: CASSPRLAGGRDTQYF
cdr3_nt: TGTGCCAGCTCACCCCGACTAGCGGGAGGACGGGATACGCAGTATTTT

v_call: TRBV5-1
clone_size: .
j_call: TRBJ2-7
d_call: TRBD2
cdr3_aa: CASRREPSREQYF
cdr3_nt: TGCGCCAGCCGGCGGGAGCCTTCGCGAGAGCAGTACTTC

v_call: TRBV6-5
clone_size: .
j_call: TRBJ2-1
d_call: TRBD2
cdr3_aa: CASSRGLADGYEQFF
cdr3_nt: TGTGCCAGCAGCCGAGGACTAGCGGATGGTTATGAGCAGTTCTTC

v_call: TRBV18
clone_size: .
j_call: TRBJ1-5
d_call: .
cdr3_aa: CASSPGQNQPQHF
cdr3_nt: TGTGCCAGCTCACCCGGACAGAATCAGCCCCAGCATTTT

v_call: TRBV4-1
clone_size: .
j_call: TRBJ1-4
d_call: .
cdr3_aa: CASSQVGGGGEKLFF
cdr3_nt: TGCGCCAGCAGCCAAGTCGGTGGGGGCGGAGAAAAACTGTTTTTT

v_call: TRBV18
clone_size: .
j_call: TRBJ1-3
d_call: .
cdr3_aa: CASSTRQESSGNTIYF
cdr3_nt: TGTGCCAGCTCAACACGACAGGAGAGCTCTGGAAACACCATATATTTT

v_call: TRBV7-2
clone_size: .
j_call: TRBJ1-4
d_call: TRBD1
cdr3_aa: CASSVQGAAEKLFF
cdr3_nt: TGTGCCAGCAGCGTACAGGGGGCTGCGGAAAAACTGTTTTTT

v_call: TRBV7-2
clone_size: .
j_call: TRBJ2-1
d_call: .
cdr3_aa: CASSGSGSYNEQFF
cdr3_nt: TGTGCCAGCAGCGGATCCGGCTCCTACAATGAGCAGTTCTTC

v_call: TRBV9
clone_size: .
j_call: TRBJ1-6
d_call: .
cdr3_aa: CASSVEPSNSPLHF
cdr3_nt: TGTGCCAGCAGCGTAGAACCGAGTAATTCACCCCTCCACTTT

v_call: TRBV7-2
clone_size: few
j_call: TRBJ2-5
d_call: .
cdr3_aa: CASGSGHPRETQYF
cdr3_nt: TGTGCCAGCGGGTCCGGACATCCCCGCGAGACCCAGTACTTC

v_call: TRBV7-9
clone_size: .
j_call: TRBJ1-1
d_call: .
cdr3_aa: CASSSMNTEAFF
cdr3_nt: TGTGCCAGCAGCTCTATGAACACTGAAGCTTTCTTT

v_call: TRBV5-1
clone_size: few
j_call: TRBJ1-2
d_call: .
cdr3_aa: CASRPWTENYGYTF
cdr3_nt: TGCGCCAGCAGACCCTGGACGGAAAACTATGGCTACACCTTC

v_call: TRBV18
clone_size: few
j_call: TRBJ1-1
d_call: .
cdr3_aa: CASSPGGTNTEAFF
cdr3_nt: TGTGCCAGCTCCCCAGGAGGAACGAACACTGAAGCTTTCTTT

v_call: TRBV9
clone_size: .
j_call: TRBJ2-3
d_call: TRBD1
cdr3_aa: CASSPTGNTDTQYF
cdr3_nt: TGTGCCAGCAGTCCGACAGGGAACACAGATACGCAGTATTTT

v_call: TRBV19
clone_size: .
j_call: TRBJ2-3
d_call: .
cdr3_aa: CASSGSGNTDTQYF
cdr3_nt: TGTGCCAGTAGTGGTAGCGGAAACACAGATACGCAGTATTTT

v_call: TRBV5-4
clone_size: .
j_call: TRBJ2-5
d_call: .
cdr3_aa: CASSLAPRETQYF
cdr3_nt: TGTGCCAGCAGCTTGGCCCCGCGAGAGACCCAGTACTTC

v_call: TRBV10-3
clone_size: .
j_call: TRBJ2-4
d_call: .
cdr3_aa: CAIPSPLSKNIQYF
cdr3_nt: TGTGCCATCCCGAGCCCACTATCCAAAAACATTCAGTACTTC

v_call: TRBV18
clone_size: .
j_call: TRBJ1-2
d_call: .
cdr3_aa: CASSPLEGVSGYTF
cdr3_nt: TGTGCCAGCTCACCCCTAGAGGGGGTCTCTGGCTACACCTTC

v_call: TRBV6-5
clone_size: .
j_call: TRBJ1-6
d_call: TRBD1
cdr3_aa: CASSPSGRGRSPLHF
cdr3_nt: TGTGCCAGCAGCCCATCTGGGAGGGGGCGATCACCCCTCCACTTT

v_call: TRBV2
clone_size: .
j_call: TRBJ1-2
d_call: .
cdr3_aa: CASRGSEANYGYTF
cdr3_nt: TGTGCCAGCAGAGGGTCTGAAGCTAACTATGGCTACACCTTC

v_call: TRBV6-6
clone_size: .
j_call: TRBJ2-1
d_call: TRBD1
cdr3_aa: CASTPGGRGNEQFF
cdr3_nt: TGTGCCAGCACCCCAGGGGGACGGGGCAATGAGCAGTTCTTC

v_call: TRBV6-1
clone_size: few
j_call: TRBJ2-7
d_call: TRBD1
cdr3_aa: CASSAVPGQTTYEQYF
cdr3_nt: TGTGCCAGCAGTGCTGTACCGGGACAGACGACCTACGAGCAGTACTTC

v_call: TRBV5-1
clone_size: .
j_call: TRBJ2-7
d_call: TRBD2
cdr3_aa: CASSPGTSGSEQYF
cdr3_nt: TGCGCCAGCAGCCCGGGGACTAGCGGGAGCGAGCAGTACTTC

v_call: TRBV5-4
clone_size: .
j_call: TRBJ1-1
d_call: .
cdr3_aa: CASSGLDEGYTEAFF
cdr3_nt: TGTGCCAGCAGCGGATTGGACGAAGGGTACACTGAAGCTTTCTTT

v_call: TRBV6-6
clone_size: .
j_call: TRBJ1-6
d_call: .
cdr3_aa: CASSSRSSYNSPLHF
cdr3_nt: TGTGCCAGCAGTTCCCGGAGCTCCTATAATTCACCCCTCCACTTT

v_call: TRBV28
clone_size: .
j_call: TRBJ2-7
d_call: .
cdr3_aa: CASSSGGDRTNEQYF
cdr3_nt: TGTGCCAGCAGTTCGGGGGGGGACAGGACGAACGAGCAGTACTTC

v_call: TRBV10-3
clone_size: .
j_call: TRBJ1-2
d_call: .
cdr3_aa: CAISATADYGYTF
cdr3_nt: TGTGCCATCAGTGCTACAGCAGACTATGGCTACACCTTC

v_call: TRBV6-5
clone_size: .
j_call: TRBJ2-1
d_call: TRBD2
cdr3_aa: CASSSPGGGTNEQFF
cdr3_nt: TGTGCCAGCAGTTCGCCCGGGGGAGGGACGAATGAGCAGTTCTTC

v_call: TRBV6-1
clone_size: once
j_call: TRBJ1-2
d_call: .
cdr3_aa: CASSVQGLYGYTF
cdr3_nt: TGTGCCAGCAGTGTCCAGGGTCTCTATGGCTACACCTTC

v_call: TRBV28
clone_size: once
j_call: TRBJ1-3
d_call: .
cdr3_aa: CASTGPIEGNTIYF
cdr3_nt: TGTGCCAGCACGGGTCCGATAGAAGGAAACACCATATATTTT

v_call: TRBV2
clone_size: .
j_call: TRBJ2-1
d_call: TRBD2
cdr3_aa: CATTRASGSNEQFF
cdr3_nt: TGTGCCACTACGAGGGCTAGCGGGAGCAATGAGCAGTTCTTC

v_call: TRBV7-6
clone_size: .
j_call: TRBJ2-3
d_call: .
cdr3_aa: CASSLEDTQYF
cdr3_nt: TGTGCCAGCAGCTTAGAAGATACGCAGTATTTT

v_call: TRBV6-1
clone_size: .
j_call: TRBJ1-4
d_call: TRBD1
cdr3_aa: CASRVQGAGEKLFF
cdr3_nt: TGTGCCAGCAGAGTTCAGGGGGCTGGGGAAAAACTGTTTTTT

v_call: TRBV4-3
clone_size: .
j_call: TRBJ2-7
d_call: .
cdr3_aa: CASSQEVGLYEQYF
cdr3_nt: TGCGCCAGCAGCCAAGAGGTGGGCCTGTACGAGCAGTACTTC

v_call: TRBV5-8
clone_size: .
j_call: TRBJ1-4
d_call: .
cdr3_aa: CASSLTNEKLFF
cdr3_nt: TGTGCCAGCAGCTTAACAAATGAAAAACTGTTTTTT

v_call: TRBV29-1
clone_size: .
j_call: TRBJ1-1
d_call: .
cdr3_aa: CSVGAAEAFF
cdr3_nt: TGCAGCGTAGGGGCAGCAGAAGCTTTCTTT

v_call: TRBV30
clone_size: .
j_call: TRBJ2-2
d_call: TRBD1
cdr3_aa: CAWSVDRATGELFF
cdr3_nt: TGTGCCTGGAGTGTCGACAGGGCCACCGGGGAGCTGTTTTTT

v_call: TRBV15
clone_size: few
j_call: TRBJ1-6
d_call: .
cdr3_aa: CATSRSGNTGISGSPLHF
cdr3_nt: TGTGCCACCAGCAGGTCGGGTAACACAGGGATCTCGGGGTCACCCCTCCACTTT

v_call: TRBV7-6
clone_size: .
j_call: TRBJ1-4
d_call: .
cdr3_aa: CASSLNQGNNEKLFF
cdr3_nt: TGTGCCAGCAGCTTGAATCAGGGAAATAATGAAAAACTGTTTTTT

v_call: TRBV5-4
clone_size: .
j_call: TRBJ2-1
d_call: TRBD2
cdr3_aa: CASSSGLAGYYNEQFF
cdr3_nt: TGTGCCAGCAGCTCCGGACTAGCGGGTTATTACAATGAGCAGTTCTTC

v_call: TRBV28
clone_size: .
j_call: TRBJ2-5
d_call: .
cdr3_aa: CASTSRRETQYF
cdr3_nt: TGTGCCAGCACTTCCCGTCGTGAGACCCAGTACTTC

v_call: TRBV19
clone_size: many
j_call: TRBJ2-2
d_call: TRBD1
cdr3_aa: CASSKDRANTGELFF
cdr3_nt: TGTGCCAGTAGTAAAGACAGGGCGAACACCGGGGAGCTGTTTTTT

v_call: TRBV5-1
clone_size: .
j_call: TRBJ2-7
d_call: TRBD1
cdr3_aa: CASSLVGQGSDEQYF
cdr3_nt: TGCGCCAGCAGCTTGGTGGGACAGGGTTCCGACGAGCAGTACTTC

v_call: TRBV5-4
clone_size: .
j_call: TRBJ2-7
d_call: TRBD1
cdr3_aa: CASSLGDRALSYEQYF
cdr3_nt: TGTGCCAGCAGCTTGGGGGACAGGGCCCTCTCCTACGAGCAGTACTTC

v_call: TRBV27
clone_size: .
j_call: TRBJ2-6
d_call: .
cdr3_aa: CASSQSSGANVLTF
cdr3_nt: TGTGCCAGCAGCCAGAGCTCTGGGGCCAACGTCCTGACTTTC

v_call: TRBV5-1
clone_size: .
j_call: TRBJ1-1
d_call: .
cdr3_aa: CASSTSGHGTEAFF
cdr3_nt: TGCGCCAGCAGCACCTCGGGACATGGGACTGAAGCTTTCTTT